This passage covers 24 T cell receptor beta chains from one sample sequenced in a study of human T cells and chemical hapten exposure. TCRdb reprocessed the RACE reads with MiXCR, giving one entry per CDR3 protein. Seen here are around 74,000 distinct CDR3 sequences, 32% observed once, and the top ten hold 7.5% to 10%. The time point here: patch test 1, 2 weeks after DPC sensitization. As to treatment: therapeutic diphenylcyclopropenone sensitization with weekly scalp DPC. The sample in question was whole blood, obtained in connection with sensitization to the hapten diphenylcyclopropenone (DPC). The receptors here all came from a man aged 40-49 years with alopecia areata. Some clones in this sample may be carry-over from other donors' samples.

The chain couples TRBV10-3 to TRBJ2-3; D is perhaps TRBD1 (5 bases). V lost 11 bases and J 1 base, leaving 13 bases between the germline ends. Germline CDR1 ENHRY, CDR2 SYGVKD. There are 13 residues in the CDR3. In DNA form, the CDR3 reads TGTGCCGCAACCGGCAGGGGCACAGATACGCAGTATTTT. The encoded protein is CAATGRGTDTQYF.

The CDR3: CASSSMGHEQYF. In nucleotides, the CDR3 is TGTGCCAGCAGCTCTATGGGTCACGAGCAGTACTTC. This chain joins TRBV12-3 or TRBV12-4 and TRBJ2-7; D remains unclear. V was clipped by 6 bases and J by 5 bases, with 11 bases between them. CDR3 length: 12 residues.

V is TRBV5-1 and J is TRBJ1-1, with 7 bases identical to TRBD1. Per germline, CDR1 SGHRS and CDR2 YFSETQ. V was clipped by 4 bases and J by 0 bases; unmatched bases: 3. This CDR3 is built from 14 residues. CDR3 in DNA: TGCGCCAGCAGCGTGACAGGGATGAACACTGAAGCTTTCTTT. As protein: CASSVTGMNTEAFF.

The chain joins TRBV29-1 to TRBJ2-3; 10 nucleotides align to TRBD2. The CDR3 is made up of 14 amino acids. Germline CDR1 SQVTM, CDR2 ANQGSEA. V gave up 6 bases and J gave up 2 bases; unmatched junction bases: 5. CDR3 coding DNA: TGCAGCGTGATAGCGGGAGGACTCACAGATACGCAGTATTTT. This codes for CSVIAGGLTDTQYF.

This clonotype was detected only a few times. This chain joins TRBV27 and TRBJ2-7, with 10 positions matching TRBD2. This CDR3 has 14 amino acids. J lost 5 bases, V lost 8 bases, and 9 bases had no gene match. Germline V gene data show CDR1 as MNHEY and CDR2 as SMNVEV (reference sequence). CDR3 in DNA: TGTGCCAGCTCCGACAGCGGGAGGGCCCACGAGCAGTACTTC. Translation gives CASSDSGRAHEQYF.

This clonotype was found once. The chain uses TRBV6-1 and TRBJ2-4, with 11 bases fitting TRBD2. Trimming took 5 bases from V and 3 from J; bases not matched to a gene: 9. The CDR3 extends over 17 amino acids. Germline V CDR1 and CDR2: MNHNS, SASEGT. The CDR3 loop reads CASSTRTSGHVKNIQYF. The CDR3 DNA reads TGTGCCAGCAGTACCAGGACTAGCGGGCATGTCAAAAACATTCAGTACTTC.

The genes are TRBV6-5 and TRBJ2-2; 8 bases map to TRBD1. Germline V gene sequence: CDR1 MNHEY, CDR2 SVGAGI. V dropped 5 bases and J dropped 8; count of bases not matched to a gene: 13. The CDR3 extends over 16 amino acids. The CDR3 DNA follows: TGTGCCAGCAGTCAGCCGCGACAGGGGAAAAAAGGGGAGCTGTTTTTT. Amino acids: CASSQPRQGKKGELFF.

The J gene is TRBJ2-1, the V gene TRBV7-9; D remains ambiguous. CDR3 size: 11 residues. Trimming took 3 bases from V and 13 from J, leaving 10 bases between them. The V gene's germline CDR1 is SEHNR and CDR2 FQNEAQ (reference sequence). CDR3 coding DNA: TGTGCCAGCAGCTTTACGGCGGTTCAGTTCTTC. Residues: CASSFTAVQFF.

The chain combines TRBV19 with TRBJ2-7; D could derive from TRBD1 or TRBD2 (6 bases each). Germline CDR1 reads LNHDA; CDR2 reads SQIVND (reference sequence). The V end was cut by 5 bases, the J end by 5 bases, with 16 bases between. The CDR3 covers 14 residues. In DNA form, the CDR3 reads TGTGCCAGTAGTTTGGGGGGCAACACCCACGAGCAGTACTTC. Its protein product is CASSLGGNTHEQYF.

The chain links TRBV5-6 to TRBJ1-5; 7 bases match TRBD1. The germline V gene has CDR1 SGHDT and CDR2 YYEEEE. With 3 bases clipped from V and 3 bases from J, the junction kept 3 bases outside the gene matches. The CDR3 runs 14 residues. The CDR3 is CASSYGTANQPQHF. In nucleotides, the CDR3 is TGTGCCAGCAGCTACGGGACAGCCAATCAGCCCCAGCATTTT.

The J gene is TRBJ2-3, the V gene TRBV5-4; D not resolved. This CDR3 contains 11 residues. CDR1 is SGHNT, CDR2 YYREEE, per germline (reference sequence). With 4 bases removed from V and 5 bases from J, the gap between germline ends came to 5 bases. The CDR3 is CASSLRDTQYF. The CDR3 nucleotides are TGTGCCAGCAGCCTGAGAGATACGCAGTATTTT. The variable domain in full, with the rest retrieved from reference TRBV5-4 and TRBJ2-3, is ETGVTQSPTHLIKTRGQQVTLRCSSQSGHNTVSWYQQALGQGPQFIFQYYREEENGRGNFPPRFSGLQFPNYSSELNVNALELDDSALYLCASSLRDTQYFGPGTRLTVL.

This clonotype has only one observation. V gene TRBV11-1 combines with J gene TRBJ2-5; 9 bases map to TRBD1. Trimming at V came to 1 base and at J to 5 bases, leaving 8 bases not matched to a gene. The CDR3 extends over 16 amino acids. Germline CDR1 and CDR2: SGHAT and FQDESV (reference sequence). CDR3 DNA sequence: TGTGCCAGCAGCTTAGGTTGGGACAGGGATGTGGAGACCCAGTACTTC. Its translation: CASSLGWDRDVETQYF.

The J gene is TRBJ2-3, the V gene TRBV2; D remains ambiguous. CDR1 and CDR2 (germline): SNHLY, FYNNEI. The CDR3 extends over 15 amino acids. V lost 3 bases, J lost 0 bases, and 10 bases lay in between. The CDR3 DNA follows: TGTGCCAGCAGTGACCGGGTCGTTAGCACAGATACGCAGTATTTT. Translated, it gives CASSDRVVSTDTQYF.

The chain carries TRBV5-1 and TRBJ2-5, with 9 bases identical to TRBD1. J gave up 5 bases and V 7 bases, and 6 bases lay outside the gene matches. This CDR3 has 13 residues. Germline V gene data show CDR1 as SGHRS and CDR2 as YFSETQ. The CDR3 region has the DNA TGCGCCAGCTTACGACAGGGGGAGGAGACCCAGTACTTC. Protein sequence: CASLRQGEETQYF.

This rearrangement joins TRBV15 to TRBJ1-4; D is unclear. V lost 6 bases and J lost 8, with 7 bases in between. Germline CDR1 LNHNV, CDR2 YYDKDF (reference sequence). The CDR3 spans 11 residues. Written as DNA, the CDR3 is TGTGCCACCAGGGTGGGAGAAAAACTGTTTTTT. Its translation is CATRVGEKLFF.

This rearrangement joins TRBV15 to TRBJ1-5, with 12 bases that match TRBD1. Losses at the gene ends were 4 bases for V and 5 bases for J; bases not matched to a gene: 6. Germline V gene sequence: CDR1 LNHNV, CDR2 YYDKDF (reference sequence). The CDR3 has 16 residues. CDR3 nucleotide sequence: TGTGCCACCAGCACTCCGGGACAGGGGGCCTATCAGCCCCAGCATTTT. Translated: CATSTPGQGAYQPQHF.

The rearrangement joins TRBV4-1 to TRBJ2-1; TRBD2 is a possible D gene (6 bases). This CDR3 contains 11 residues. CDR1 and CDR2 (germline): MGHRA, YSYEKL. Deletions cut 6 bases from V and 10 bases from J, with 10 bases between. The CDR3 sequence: CASRGGLEQFF. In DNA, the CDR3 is TGCGCCAGCAGGGGGGGACTGGAGCAGTTCTTC.

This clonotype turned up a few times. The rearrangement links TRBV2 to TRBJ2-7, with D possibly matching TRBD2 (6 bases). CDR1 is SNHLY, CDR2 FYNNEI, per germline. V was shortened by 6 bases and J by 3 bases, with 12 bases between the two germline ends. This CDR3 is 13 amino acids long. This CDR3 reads CASSYLGGYEQYF. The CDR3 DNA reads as TGTGCCAGCAGCTATCTGGGAGGCTACGAGCAGTACTTC.

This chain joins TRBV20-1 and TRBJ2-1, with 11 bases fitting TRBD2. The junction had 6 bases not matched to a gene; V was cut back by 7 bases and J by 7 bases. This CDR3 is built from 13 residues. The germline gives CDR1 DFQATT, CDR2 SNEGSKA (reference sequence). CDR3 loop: CSVTSGSENEQFF. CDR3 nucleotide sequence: TGCAGTGTTACTAGCGGGAGTGAAAATGAGCAGTTCTTC.

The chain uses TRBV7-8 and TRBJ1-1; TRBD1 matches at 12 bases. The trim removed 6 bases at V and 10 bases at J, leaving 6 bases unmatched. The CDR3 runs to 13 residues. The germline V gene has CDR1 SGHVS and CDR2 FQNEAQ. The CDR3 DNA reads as TGTGCCAGCAGACCGGGACAGGGGGCCGGAGCTTTCTTT. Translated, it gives CASRPGQGAGAFF.

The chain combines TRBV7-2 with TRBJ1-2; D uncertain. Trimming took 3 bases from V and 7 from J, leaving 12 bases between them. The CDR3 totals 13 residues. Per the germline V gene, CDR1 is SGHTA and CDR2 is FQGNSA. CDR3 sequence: CASSLSLEGGYTF. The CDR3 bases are TGTGCCAGCAGCTTGAGTTTGGAGGGTGGCTACACCTTC.

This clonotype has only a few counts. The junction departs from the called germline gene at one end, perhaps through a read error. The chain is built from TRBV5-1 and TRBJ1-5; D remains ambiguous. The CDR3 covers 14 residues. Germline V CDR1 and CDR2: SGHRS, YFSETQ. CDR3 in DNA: TGTGCCAGCAGTTTAGAAGGTGGCAATCAGCCCCAGCATTTT. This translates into CASSLEGGNQPQHF.

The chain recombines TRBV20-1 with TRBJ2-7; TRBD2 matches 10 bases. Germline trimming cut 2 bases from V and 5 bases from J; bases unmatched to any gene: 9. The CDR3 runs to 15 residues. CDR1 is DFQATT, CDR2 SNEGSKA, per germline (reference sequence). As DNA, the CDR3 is TGCAGTGCTAGACTAGCGGGAGAAGGTATCGACGAGCAGTACTTC. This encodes CSARLAGEGIDEQYF.

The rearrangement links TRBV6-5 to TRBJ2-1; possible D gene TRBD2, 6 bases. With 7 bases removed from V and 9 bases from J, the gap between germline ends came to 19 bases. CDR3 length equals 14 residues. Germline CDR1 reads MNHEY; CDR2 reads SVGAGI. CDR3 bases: TGTGCCAGCACCCCTATGGCGGGGACTTTTGAGCAGTTCTTC. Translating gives CASTPMAGTFEQFF.